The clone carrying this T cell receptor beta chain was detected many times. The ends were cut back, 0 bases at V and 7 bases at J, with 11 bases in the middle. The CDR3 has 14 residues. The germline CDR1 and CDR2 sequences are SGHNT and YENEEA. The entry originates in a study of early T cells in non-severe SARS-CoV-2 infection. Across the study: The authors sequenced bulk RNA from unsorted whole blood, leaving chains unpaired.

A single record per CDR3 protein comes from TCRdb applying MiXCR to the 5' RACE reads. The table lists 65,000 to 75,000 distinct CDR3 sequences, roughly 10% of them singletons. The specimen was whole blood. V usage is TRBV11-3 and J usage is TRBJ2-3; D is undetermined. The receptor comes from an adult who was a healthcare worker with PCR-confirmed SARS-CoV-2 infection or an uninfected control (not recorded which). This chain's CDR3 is CASSLDLPRNTQYF. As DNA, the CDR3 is TGTGCCAGCAGCTTAGATCTCCCTAGAAATACGCAGTATTTT.